Following are 28 T cell receptor beta chains from one sample sequenced in a study of control samples from healthy donors and cancer patients. TCRdb's copy holds only in-frame clones and misses some; the assay was immunoSEQ multiplex PCR. The sample holds 90,000 to 130,000 clones, 70% to 90% seen once. The sample was PBMCs. All receptors derive from an older woman with lung cancer.

The J gene is TRBJ1-5, the V gene TRBV6-5, with D unresolved. CDR1 is MNHEY, CDR2 SVGAGI, per germline. Trimming removed 7 bases at V and 11 bases at J, with 21 bases between. This CDR3 is 14 amino acids long. CDR3 protein: CASISDPTFRSQHF. The CDR3 nucleotides read TGTGCCAGCATTAGTGACCCCACCTTTAGGTCCCAGCATTTT.

The V call is TRBV19, the J call TRBJ2-5; D not resolved. Trimming took 4 bases from V and 3 from J, leaving 3 bases between them. Germline CDR1 reads LNHDA; CDR2 reads SQIVND (reference sequence). This CDR3 contains 11 residues. The CDR3 sequence: CASSTKETQYF. The CDR3 DNA reads as TGTGCCAGTAGTACAAAAGAGACCCAGTACTTC.

This clone was picked up one time. Distinct nucleotide sequences in the sample also encode this CDR3. V gene TRBV19 combines with J gene TRBJ2-1; 7 nucleotides agree with TRBD2. Per the germline V gene, CDR1 is LNHDA and CDR2 is SQIVND (reference sequence). The CDR3 length is 17 residues. V shed 1 base and J 0 bases; nucleotides not matched to a gene: 6. The CDR3 protein is CASSIAGGLSSYNEQFF. In nucleotides, the CDR3 is TGTGCCAGTAGTATAGCGGGAGGCTTGAGCTCCTACAATGAGCAGTTCTTC.

On this clone: Other DNA sequences in the same sample also yield this CDR3. The CDR3 sequence is CATSRGQGAQPQHF. Written as DNA, the CDR3 is TGTGCCACCAGCAGGGGACAGGGGGCACAGCCCCAGCATTTT. The V gene is TRBV15, the J gene TRBJ1-5; TRBD1 matches 12 bases. Looked up from germline, CDR1 is LNHNV and CDR2 is YYDKDF (reference sequence). CDR3 length equals 14 residues. The V gene end was trimmed by 3 bases and the J gene end by 7 bases; junction bases not matched to a gene: 1.

This chain links TRBV3-1 (or the pseudogene TRBV3-2) with TRBJ1-2; D is uncertain. This CDR3 contains 14 residues. Per germline, CDR1 LGHDT and CDR2 YNNKEL (reference sequence). V was trimmed by 1 base and J by 3 bases, leaving 9 bases between them. The CDR3 sequence: CASSQGPEYYGYTF. CDR3 DNA sequence: TGTGCCAGCAGCCAAGGACCGGAATACTATGGCTACACCTTC.

V and J are TRBV29-1 and TRBJ1-1, with D possibly matching TRBD1 (6 bases). The germline gives CDR1 SQVTM, CDR2 ANQGSEA. Trimming removed 3 bases from V and 1 base from J, with 9 bases in between. The CDR3 is made up of 13 amino acids. CDR3 in DNA: TGCAGCGTTGAGACGACAGGGAACACTGAAGCTTTCTTT. Translated, it gives CSVETTGNTEAFF.

This chain links TRBV6-2 or TRBV6-3 with TRBJ1-2; D is undetermined. In germline, CDR1 is MNHEY, CDR2 SVGEGT. The CDR3 runs 13 residues. Trimming shortened V by 1 base and J by 5 bases, and 8 bases separated the two germline ends. Here the CDR3 reads CASSYWPVYGYTF. The CDR3 DNA sequence: TGTGCCAGCAGTTACTGGCCTGTGTATGGCTACACCTTC.

This chain uses TRBV24-1 with TRBJ2-1; D uncertain. The CDR3 extends over 13 amino acids. V lost 2 bases and J 8 bases, leaving 9 bases between the germline ends. Germline V gene lookup returns CDR1 KGHDR and CDR2 SFDVKD. Here the CDR3 reads CATSDSGVDEQFF. For the CDR3, the DNA is TGTGCCACCAGTGATTCTGGCGTGGATGAGCAGTTCTTC.

The J gene is TRBJ1-2, the V gene TRBV5-1; TRBD1 agrees at 7 bases. Per the germline V gene, CDR1 is SGHRS and CDR2 is YFSETQ. The CDR3 length is 15 residues. V shed 4 bases, J shed 3 bases, and the junction held 9 bases outside the gene matches. CDR3 protein: CASSPGQEDYYGYTF. DNA of the CDR3: TGCGCCAGCAGCCCCGGACAGGAGGATTACTATGGCTACACCTTC. Filled out from reference TRBV5-1 and TRBJ1-2, the complete variable domain reads KAGVTQTPRYLIKTRGQQVTLSCSPISGHRSVSWYQQTPGQGLQFLFEYFSETQRNKGNFPGRFSGRQFSNSRSEMNVSTLELGDSALYLCASSPGQEDYYGYTFGSGTRLTVV.

This chain links TRBV6-2 or TRBV6-3 with TRBJ1-3; no definite D call. V was cut by 2 bases and J by 4 bases, with 15 bases left in between. The CDR3 runs 16 residues. In germline, CDR1 is MNHEY, CDR2 SVGEGT. The chain's CDR3 is CASSYGNLESGNTIYF. The CDR3 DNA is TGTGCCAGCAGTTACGGGAATCTTGAATCCGGAAACACCATATATTTT.

V gene TRBV18 combines with J gene TRBJ1-4; D gene ambiguous. Germline V CDR1 and CDR2: KGHSH, LQKENI. The V end lost 4 bases, the J end lost 5 bases, and 11 bases lay between the germline ends. CDR3 length equals 14 residues. The CDR3 here is CASSLGNANEKLFF. The CDR3 nucleotides are TGTGCCAGCTCACTCGGGAATGCAAATGAAAAACTGTTTTTT.

The rearrangement links TRBV5-6 to TRBJ2-3; 8 bases are shared with TRBD2. The CDR3 consists of 14 residues. Germline CDR1 is SGHDT and CDR2 is YYEEEE. V shed 4 bases, J shed 7 bases, and the junction held 8 bases outside the gene matches. Here the CDR3 DNA reads TGTGCCAGCAGCCTAGCCGGGGGGGCCAATACGCAGTATTTT. Its translation is CASSLAGGANTQYF. Drawing the rest from reference TRBV5-6 and TRBJ2-3, the complete variable domain is DAGVTQSPTHLIKTRGQQVTLRCSPKSGHDTVSWYQQALGQGPQFIFQYYEEEERQRGNFPDRFSGHQFPNYSSELNVNALLLGDSALYLCASSLAGGANTQYFGPGTRLTVL.

The chain has TRBV29-1 and TRBJ1-5, with unresolved D. Trimming cost V 7 bases and J 4 bases, with 17 bases left between them. The V gene's germline CDR1 is SQVTM and CDR2 ANQGSEA. CDR3 length equals 14 residues. The DNA of the CDR3 is TGCAGCGCCCTCGAAGGGAGTTTGAATCAGCCCCAGCATTTT. Its protein is CSALEGSLNQPQHF. Drawing the rest from reference TRBV29-1 and TRBJ1-5, the complete variable domain is SAVISQKPSRDICQRGTSLTIQCQVDSQVTMMFWYRQQPGQSLTLIATANQGSEATYESGFVIDKFPISRPNLTFSTLTVSNMSPEDSSIYLCSALEGSLNQPQHFGDGTRLSIL.

This chain joins TRBV6-5 and TRBJ1-1, with TRBD1 as a possible D gene (6 bases). V lost 4 bases and J 5 bases, leaving 14 bases between the germline ends. Germline assignment: CDR1 MNHEY and CDR2 SVGAGI. This CDR3 has 14 residues. Here the CDR3 DNA reads TGTGCCAGCAGTTTACAACCAGGGGAGACTGAAGCTTTCTTT. Translation gives CASSLQPGETEAFF.

The chain combines TRBV27 with TRBJ1-2, with a possible D match to TRBD1 (5 bases). Germline CDR1 MNHEY, CDR2 SMNVEV (reference sequence). V was pared by 3 bases and J by 7 bases, with 9 bases between. This CDR3 comprises 12 residues. Here the CDR3 DNA reads TGTGCCAGCAGTTTCCCGGGGGGTGGCTACACCTTC. Protein sequence: CASSFPGGGYTF.

This clone has just a few counts. The rearrangement uses TRBV7-9 and TRBJ1-5; D uncertain. Per the germline V gene, CDR1 is SEHNR and CDR2 is FQNEAQ (reference sequence). V dropped 2 bases and J dropped 0 bases, with 8 bases sitting between them. The CDR3 is 15 amino acids. For the CDR3, the DNA is TGTGCCAGCAGCTTAAGAGGTGGTAGCAATCAGCCCCAGCATTTT. It encodes CASSLRGGSNQPQHF. Combining the CDR3 with reference TRBV7-9 and TRBJ1-5 gives the whole variable domain DTGVSQNPRHKITKRGQNVTFRCDPISEHNRLYWYRQTLGQGPEFLTYFQNEAQLEKSRLLSDRFSAERPKGSFSTLEIQRTEQGDSAMYLCASSLRGGSNQPQHFGDGTRLSIL.

The chain recombines TRBV6-5 with TRBJ1-1, with no clear D. The CDR3 is 14 residues long. From germline, CDR1 is MNHEY and CDR2 SVGAGI. Deletions cut 6 bases from V and 0 bases from J, with 11 bases between. The CDR3: CASSSGFMNTEAFF. Here the CDR3 DNA reads TGTGCCAGCAGCTCAGGATTTATGAACACTGAAGCTTTCTTT.

The chain uses TRBV7-2 and TRBJ1-3, with TRBD1 matching over 7 bases. Germline V gene sequence: CDR1 SGHTA, CDR2 FQGNSA. CDR3 length: 16 amino acids. Losses at the gene ends were 2 bases for V and 2 bases for J; bases not matched to a gene: 6. The CDR3 region has the DNA TGTGCCAGCAGCTTACTATCCGGGACAGCTGGAAACACCATATATTTT. Translating gives CASSLLSGTAGNTIYF.

The rearrangement links TRBV3-1 (or the pseudogene TRBV3-2) to TRBJ1-1, with D hard to call. Germline V gene lookup returns CDR1 LGHDT and CDR2 YNNKEL (reference sequence). CDR3 length equals 13 residues. V was clipped by 1 base and J by 1 base, with 4 bases between them. The CDR3 here is CASSQVENTEAFF. In DNA form, the CDR3 reads TGTGCCAGCAGCCAAGTCGAGAACACTGAAGCTTTCTTT.

The chain carries TRBV5-1 and TRBJ2-5; unclear D gene. In germline, CDR1 is SGHRS, CDR2 YFSETQ. CDR3 length: 14 amino acids. V was clipped by 5 bases and J by 0 bases, with 11 bases between them. The CDR3 is CASSSDGYQETQYF. CDR3 nucleotides: TGCGCCAGCAGTTCCGACGGGTACCAAGAGACCCAGTACTTC.

A few counts support this clone. The V gene is TRBV5-1, the J gene TRBJ2-7, with D hard to call. The germline V gene encodes CDR1 SGHRS and CDR2 YFSETQ. Trimming pared 0 bases from V and 0 bases from J, leaving 13 bases between. The CDR3 runs 16 residues. CDR3 DNA sequence: TGCGCCAGCAGCTTGGGCCTTTACATAAGCTCCTACGAGCAGTACTTC. This gives the protein CASSLGLYISSYEQYF.

The chain links TRBV5-1 to TRBJ1-3; 7 bases fit TRBD1. This CDR3 is built from 15 residues. Germline CDR1 SGHRS, CDR2 YFSETQ. The trim removed 0 bases at V and 2 bases at J, leaving 2 bases unmatched. The CDR3 nucleotides are TGCGCCAGCAGCTTGGAGCAGGGGGCTGGAAACACCATATATTTT. This sequence encodes CASSLEQGAGNTIYF.

The gene calls are TRBV6-5 and TRBJ2-6; no reliable D call. CDR1 is MNHEY, CDR2 SVGAGI, per germline. V lost 3 bases, J lost 4 bases, and 13 bases lay in between. This CDR3 region has 16 residues. The CDR3 DNA reads TGTGCCAGCAGTTATGGGCCGAATCGAGGGGCCAACGTCCTGACTTTC. Translated: CASSYGPNRGANVLTF.

The chain couples TRBV19 to TRBJ2-4, with D possibly being TRBD1 (7 bases). V lost 3 bases to trimming and J lost 6 bases, with 12 bases between them. In germline, CDR1 is LNHDA, CDR2 SQIVND (reference sequence). CDR3 length: 14 residues. As DNA, the CDR3 is TGTGCCAGTAGTATGCAGGGGGGTGGAAACATTCAGTACTTC. Its translation is CASSMQGGGNIQYF.

The chain combines TRBV28 with TRBJ1-6; D call uncertain. V shed 6 bases and J shed 6 bases, with 12 bases lying between them. This CDR3 has 14 residues. CDR1 is MDHEN, CDR2 SYDVKM, per germline. The CDR3 is CASRIGRLNSPLHF. The DNA for the CDR3 is TGTGCCAGCAGAATAGGACGGCTTAATTCACCCCTCCACTTT.

The chain recombines TRBV3-1 (or the pseudogene TRBV3-2) with TRBJ2-3; 16 bases map to TRBD2. J was trimmed by 1 base and V by 5 bases; bases with no gene match: 9. This CDR3 has 19 residues. Germline values: CDR1 LGHDT, CDR2 YNNKEL (reference sequence). CDR3 in amino acids: CASSSLGTSGGGRTDTQYF. DNA of the CDR3: TGTGCCAGCAGCTCACTTGGGACTAGCGGGGGGGGTCGCACAGATACGCAGTATTTT.

This clone was seen a single time. The rearrangement links TRBV5-1 to TRBJ1-3, with D possibly TRBD1 on 5 matching bases. Per the germline V gene, CDR1 is SGHRS and CDR2 is YFSETQ. Deletions cut 0 bases from V and 2 bases from J, with 9 bases between. This CDR3 is 15 amino acids long. The CDR3 sequence: CASSLEGTAGNTIYF. The CDR3 region has the DNA TGCGCCAGCAGCTTGGAGGGGACGGCTGGAAACACCATATATTTT.

The chain uses TRBV7-9 and TRBJ1-2, with a weak D call TRBD1 (6 bases). CDR1 SEHNR and CDR2 FQNEAQ come from the germline V gene (reference sequence). V was pared by 4 bases and J by 7 bases, with 19 bases between. CDR3 length: 15 amino acids. The DNA for the CDR3 is TGTGCCAGCAGCTCCGGGGGACGGGGGGCGGTTGGCTACACCTTC. It is translated as CASSSGGRGAVGYTF.